This T cell receptor beta chain came from a study of vaccination and CD4 T cells after COVID-19. Across the study: All convalescent patients were nasal swab PCR positive for SARS-CoV-2; several had mild and one severe disease. Control cultures used a CEFX viral epitope pool, an HIV-1 Nef peptide pool, or no peptide. General study points: A median of about 90% of reactive clones, in convalescent patients, became evident only post-vaccination. The great majority, 304 of 307 vaccine-specific clones, proved spike mono-reactive in convalescent patients.

This clonotype was counted between two and nine times. Antigen unknown. The germline V and J ends were trimmed by 7 bases and 5 bases, with 14 bases remaining between them. Germline V gene sequence: CDR1 MDHEN, CDR2 SYDVKM. This CDR3 is built from 14 residues. The treatment here: roughly ten-day PBMC culture with coronavirus spike peptide pools or control peptides (ViraFEST assay). Sequenced with the Oncomine TCR Beta short-read assay was DNA taken from cultured CD4+ T cells. From the PCR reads, TCRdb called clonotypes with MiXCR, one entry per CDR3 protein. The table includes roughly 13,000 distinct CDR3 sequences, about 55% detected once.

The sequencing input was CD4+ T cells from blood, cultured in vitro. This receptor was identified in a human donor who had recovered from COVID-19. The chain recombines TRBV28 with TRBJ2-2; D gene uncertain. The CDR3 loop reads CASKGSGSTGELFF. The CDR3 nucleotides are TGTGCCAGCAAGGGATCGGGCTCAACCGGGGAGCTGTTTTTT. Full variable domain (rest looked up from reference TRBV28 and TRBJ2-2): DVKVTQSSRYLVKRTGEKVFLECVQDMDHENMFWYRQDPGLGLRLIYFSYDVKMKEKGDIPEGYSVSREKKERFSLILESASTNQTSMYLCASKGSGSTGELFFGEGSRLTVL.